Presented here are 21 T cell receptor beta chains from one specimen sequenced in a study of molecular identifiers for immune sequencing clone quantification. TCRdb re-analysed the PCR reads in MiXCR, keeping a single row per CDR3 protein. The data contain more than 450,000 distinct CDR3 sequences, roughly a fifth of them seen just once; the ten biggest clones take up about 0.84%. Input material: naive CD8+ T cells from blood, with Jurkat cell RNA spiked in. Documented subset: FACS-sorted CD8+CD4-CCR7+CD45RA+ naive T cells. Every receptor here comes from a human donor in good health. Some libraries in this study had Jurkat cell RNA spiked in.

The J gene is TRBJ1-5, the V gene TRBV28; 8 nucleotides agree with TRBD1. The J segment lost 4 bases and the V segment lost 6 bases, leaving 5 bases of the junction unmatched. Germline V gene sequence: CDR1 MDHEN, CDR2 SYDVKM. The CDR3 length is 14 residues. The CDR3 DNA sequence: TGTGCCAGCAGGGACAGGGACTGGAATCAGCCCCAGCATTTT. Its translation: CASRDRDWNQPQHF.

This clonotype showed up just a few times. An end of the junction differs from the germline gene, which may be a read error. J is TRBJ2-1 and V is TRBV12-3 or TRBV12-4; D unresolved. The length of the CDR3 is 15 residues. The CDR3 is CAGSFFDGGDNEQFF. In DNA form, the CDR3 reads TGTGCCGGCAGTTTCTTTGACGGCGGAGACAATGAGCAGTTCTTC.

CDR3 region: CAINRGMTGNTIYF. CDR3 DNA: TGTGCCATTAACAGGGGGATGACTGGAAACACCATATATTTT. The genes are TRBV28 and TRBJ1-3; 8 bases are a match to TRBD1. Germline assignment: CDR1 MDHEN and CDR2 SYDVKM. The length of the CDR3 is 14 residues. V shed 10 bases and J 2 bases; nucleotides not matched to a gene: 7.

The V and J genes are TRBV14 and TRBJ1-2; the D gene is possibly TRBD1 (5 bases). The V gene's germline CDR1 is SGHDN and CDR2 FVKESK. Trimming stripped 0 bases from V and 3 bases from J, with 17 bases between. CDR3 length: 17 amino acids. CDR3 in amino acids: CASSQDKGSLLYYGYTF. Here the CDR3 DNA reads TGTGCCAGCAGCCAAGATAAGGGGAGCCTTTTGTACTATGGCTACACCTTC.

This clonotype has at least ten counts. CDR3 sequence: CASSPTVGGTEAFF. The CDR3 coding sequence is TGTGCCAGCAGCCCGACCGTGGGCGGCACTGAAGCTTTCTTT. The chain employs TRBV12-3 or TRBV12-4 and TRBJ1-1; D is unresolved. Trimming took off 6 bases at V and 4 bases at J, with 15 bases between the two ends. This CDR3 comprises 14 residues.

In its sample, this clonotype was seen many times. CDR3 coding DNA: TGTGCCAGCAGCTACGGACTAGCGGCAGATACGCAGTATTTT. As protein: CASSYGLAADTQYF. The V gene is TRBV7-2, the J gene TRBJ2-3, with 10 bases matching TRBD2. This CDR3 comprises 14 residues. Germline V CDR1 and CDR2: SGHTA, FQGNSA. The V gene end was trimmed by 4 bases and the J gene end by 4 bases; junction bases not matched to a gene: 2.

The chain links TRBV6-2 or TRBV6-3 to TRBJ1-2; D call uncertain. V was pared by 6 bases and J by 0 bases, with 17 bases between. The CDR3 is made up of 16 amino acids. CDR1 and CDR2 (germline): MNHEY, SVGEGT. The CDR3: CASRFLDGWPNYGYTF. The CDR3 DNA follows: TGTGCCAGCAGATTCCTAGACGGATGGCCTAACTATGGCTACACCTTC.

The rearrangement uses TRBV12-3 or TRBV12-4 and TRBJ2-5; D is ambiguous. CDR3 length equals 13 residues. V shed 2 bases and J shed 7 bases, with 11 bases lying between them. CDR3 loop: CASSLKVLGTQYF. CDR3 nucleotide sequence: TGTGCCAGCAGTTTAAAAGTTTTGGGGACCCAGTACTTC.

The sample holds many counts of this clonotype. V and J are TRBV7-9 and TRBJ2-7; D might be TRBD1 or TRBD2, each matching 5 bases. Germline V lookup: CDR1 SEHNR, CDR2 FQNEAQ (reference sequence). V was pared by 0 bases and J by 5 bases, with 8 bases between. There are 13 residues in the CDR3. The CDR3 DNA is TGTGCCAGCAGCTTAGCCGGGGACGACGAGCAGTACTTC. Residues: CASSLAGDDEQYF.

The chain is built from TRBV7-3 and TRBJ2-1, with 9 bases matching TRBD2. The CDR3 contains 14 residues. Trimming removed 4 bases from V and 8 bases from J; junction bases left unmatched: 6. Germline CDR1 reads SGHTA; CDR2 reads FQGTGA. CDR3 coding DNA: TGTGCCAGCAGCTCCGGGACTAGCAGGGATGAGCAGTTCTTC. Amino acid sequence: CASSSGTSRDEQFF.

At least ten counts were recorded for this clonotype. The rearrangement links TRBV6-2 or TRBV6-3 to TRBJ2-7; D remains unclear. The germline V gene has CDR1 MNHEY and CDR2 SVGEGT. Trimming stripped 11 bases from V and 2 bases from J, with 10 bases between. CDR3 length: 11 amino acids. CDR3 in DNA: TGTGCCGTCGCGGTTGCCTACGAGCAGTACTTC. This translates into CAVAVAYEQYF.

The V and J genes are TRBV9 and TRBJ2-5, with a possible D match to TRBD2 (6 bases). CDR3 length: 15 residues. V lost 0 bases to trimming and J lost 1 base, with 10 bases between them. Germline V gives CDR1 SGDLS, CDR2 YYNGEE. CDR3 bases: TGTGCCAGCAGCGTAGAGGGTAGCGGCCAAGAGACCCAGTACTTC. Its translation is CASSVEGSGQETQYF. The full variable domain, completed using reference TRBV9 and TRBJ2-5, is DSGVTQTPKHLITATGQRVTLRCSPRSGDLSVYWYQQSLDQGLQFLIQYYNGEERAKGNILERFSAQQFPDLHSELNLSSLELGDSALYFCASSVEGSGQETQYFGPGTRLLVL.

This clonotype has a count of ten or more. The chain has TRBV7-9 and TRBJ2-7; D gene ambiguous. The germline V gene encodes CDR1 SEHNR and CDR2 FQNEAQ (reference sequence). The CDR3 sequence is 18 residues long. V dropped 5 bases and J dropped 2 bases, with 25 bases sitting between them. This CDR3 is CASSPPPPGLDGTYEQYF. The DNA of the CDR3 is TGTGCCAGCAGCCCACCCCCTCCCGGATTGGACGGAACCTACGAGCAGTACTTC.

This clonotype was counted between two and nine times. The chain links TRBV7-9 to TRBJ1-6; D might be TRBD1 (5 bases). The germline gives CDR1 SEHNR, CDR2 FQNEAQ (reference sequence). The germline V and J ends were trimmed by 5 bases and 6 bases, with 14 bases remaining between them. The CDR3 is made up of 15 amino acids. The CDR3 reads CASSTSTEPNSPLHF. The CDR3 DNA reads as TGTGCCAGCAGCACTTCGACAGAACCTAATTCACCCCTCCACTTT.

Only a few counts were recorded for this clonotype. The chain joins TRBV5-5 to TRBJ1-1, with 10 positions matching TRBD1. Trimming took 2 bases from V and 2 from J; bases not matched to a gene: 9. The CDR3 covers 17 residues. Germline lookup yields CDR1 SGHKS and CDR2 YYEKEE (reference sequence). CDR3 in amino acids: CASSFLMDRGGNTEAFF. The CDR3, as DNA: TGTGCCAGCAGCTTTCTTATGGACAGGGGGGGAAACACTGAAGCTTTCTTT.

This clonotype was seen more than once but under ten times. V and J are TRBV10-3 and TRBJ1-1, with TRBD1 as a possible D gene (6 bases). Germline V gene data show CDR1 as ENHRY and CDR2 as SYGVKD. The CDR3 runs 14 residues. Trimming shortened V by 5 bases and J by 0 bases, and 10 bases separated the two germline ends. CDR3 sequence reads: CAISYDRLNTEAFF. The CDR3 DNA is TGTGCCATCAGTTACGACAGGTTGAACACTGAAGCTTTCTTT.

The table lists this clonotype with many counts. The chain employs TRBV11-2 and TRBJ2-2; D gene unclear. The length of the CDR3 is 17 residues. Trimming removed 1 base at V and 0 bases at J, with 12 bases between. Germline assignment: CDR1 SGHAT and CDR2 FQNNGV. CDR3 in amino acids: CASSLGVVQTNTGELFF. CDR3 bases: TGTGCCAGCAGCTTAGGAGTGGTACAGACGAACACCGGGGAGCTGTTTTTT.

This clonotype showed up just a few times. The chain has TRBV12-3 or TRBV12-4 and TRBJ2-1; 10 nucleotides align to TRBD2. Unmatched junction bases numbered 8, after V lost 3 bases and J lost 12 bases. The CDR3 is 14 amino acids. This CDR3 is CASSFGVAGGGQFF. In DNA form, the CDR3 reads TGTGCCAGCAGTTTTGGTGTAGCGGGAGGAGGGCAGTTCTTC.

This clonotype was recorded at least ten times. The CDR3 region has the DNA TGTGCCAGCAGATCTGGACTAGCGGGGATGGAGACCCAGTACTTC. It codes for CASRSGLAGMETQYF. The chain joins TRBV2 to TRBJ2-5; TRBD2 matches at 12 bases. J lost 5 bases, V lost 6 bases, and 7 bases had no gene match. Germline V lookup: CDR1 SNHLY, CDR2 FYNNEI. The CDR3 totals 15 residues.

This clonotype was seen repeatedly, ten times or more. This chain uses TRBV11-2 with TRBJ2-1; perhaps TRBD2 as D (5 bases). This CDR3 region has 13 residues. V was shortened by 4 bases and J by 12 bases, with 16 bases between the two germline ends. Germline assignment: CDR1 SGHAT and CDR2 FQNNGV. In DNA form, the CDR3 reads TGTGCCAGCAGCTCCCCCTTGGAGGACCGGCAGTTCTTC. It codes for CASSSPLEDRQFF.

This clonotype was found many times. The chain carries TRBV7-9 and TRBJ2-7, with D possibly TRBD2 on 6 matching bases. The length of the CDR3 is 13 residues. The V and J ends lost 5 bases and 6 bases respectively, with 14 bases between them. Germline loops: CDR1 SEHNR, CDR2 FQNEAQ (reference sequence). The CDR3: CASSPRDSLEQYF. CDR3 DNA: TGTGCCAGCAGCCCGAGGGACTCCCTCGAGCAGTACTTC. The whole variable domain, remainder taken from reference TRBV7-9 and TRBJ2-7, is DTGVSQNPRHKITKRGQNVTFRCDPISEHNRLYWYRQTLGQGPEFLTYFQNEAQLEKSRLLSDRFSAERPKGSFSTLEIQRTEQGDSAMYLCASSPRDSLEQYFGPGTRLTVT.